A single sample is the source of the 30 T cell receptor beta chains below, sequenced in a study of response to subunit inactivated influenza vaccine. TCRdb re-called the RT-PCR reads through MiXCR, storing one row per CDR3 protein. The sample lists 450,000 to 600,000 distinct CDR3 sequences, approximately 7.1% seen once, with over 10% in the top ten. The sample consisted of PBMCs from blood, taken 23 months after vaccination. The receptor source for this set is a man aged 45-69 years who received an inactivated influenza vaccine.

This clonotype came up a few times. The V call is TRBV20-1, the J call TRBJ1-3, with D unresolved. Trimming removed 2 bases at V and 0 bases at J, with 8 bases between. From germline, CDR1 is DFQATT and CDR2 SNEGSKA (reference sequence). The CDR3 consists of 14 residues. The CDR3: CSARPSYSGNTIYF. Written as DNA, the CDR3 is TGCAGTGCTAGACCATCGTACTCTGGAAACACCATATATTTT.

J is TRBJ2-7 and V is TRBV27, with D perhaps TRBD2 (6 bases). Germline lookup yields CDR1 MNHEY and CDR2 SMNVEV (reference sequence). The CDR3 loop spans 14 amino acids. V was cut by 4 bases and J by 4 bases, with 14 bases left in between. The CDR3 protein is CASSSLAGTYEQYF. The CDR3 DNA is TGTGCCAGCAGTTCCCTCGCAGGGACTTACGAGCAGTACTTC.

This clonotype was detected many times. The chain carries TRBV10-3 and TRBJ2-3; 14 bases are shared with TRBD2. V dropped 8 bases and J dropped 4; count of bases not matched to a gene: 8. The V gene's germline CDR1 is ENHRY and CDR2 SYGVKD. This CDR3 comprises 16 residues. CDR3 protein: CAISTSGRAGADTQYF. Here the CDR3 DNA reads TGTGCCATCTCGACTAGCGGGAGGGCCGGCGCAGATACGCAGTATTTT.

This clonotype was counted a few times. The chain carries TRBV27 and TRBJ2-3; no clear D. Germline CDR1 MNHEY, CDR2 SMNVEV (reference sequence). V was cut by 7 bases and J by 0 bases, with 14 bases left in between. The CDR3 is 15 amino acids. The CDR3 DNA follows: TGTGCCAGCACTCTAAGCCCCCTTAGCACAGATACGCAGTATTTT. This gives the protein CASTLSPLSTDTQYF.

This clonotype was counted a few times. The genes are TRBV5-1 and TRBJ2-1; 11 bases match TRBD2. This CDR3 is 16 amino acids long. CDR1 and CDR2 (germline): SGHRS, YFSETQ. The V gene end was trimmed by 4 bases and the J gene end by 7 bases; junction bases not matched to a gene: 10. The CDR3 protein is CASSAPGASGRNEQFF. Written as DNA, the CDR3 is TGCGCCAGCAGCGCCCCGGGGGCTAGCGGGAGGAATGAGCAGTTCTTC.

This clonotype was picked up many times. The chain is built from TRBV2 and TRBJ1-1; 8 bases align to TRBD1. V dropped 3 bases and J dropped 10; count of bases not matched to a gene: 7. The CDR3 sequence is 13 residues long. The germline V gene encodes CDR1 SNHLY and CDR2 FYNNEI. DNA of the CDR3: TGTGCCAGCAGTGATGCGACAGGGGACAGAGCTTTCTTT. It specifies CASSDATGDRAFF.

This clonotype was found a few times. The V gene is TRBV14, the J gene TRBJ2-5, with 8 nucleotides matching TRBD2. This CDR3 contains 16 residues. CDR1 SGHDN and CDR2 FVKESK come from the germline V gene. J gave up 4 bases and V 1 base, and 8 bases lay outside the gene matches. CDR3 nucleotide sequence: TGTGCCAGCAGCCAAGCCCCGGGACTAGGGCGAGAGACCCAGTACTTC. Protein product: CASSQAPGLGRETQYF.

The chain carries TRBV28 and TRBJ2-7, with D tentatively TRBD1 or TRBD2 (5 bases each). The CDR3 consists of 15 residues. The ends were cut back, 4 bases at V and 2 bases at J, with 15 bases in the middle. Per the germline V gene, CDR1 is MDHEN and CDR2 is SYDVKM. The CDR3 region is CASSSPSQGTYEQYF. For the CDR3, the DNA is TGTGCCAGCAGTTCACCTAGCCAGGGAACCTACGAGCAGTACTTC. Full variable domain (missing parts from reference TRBV28 and TRBJ2-7): DVKVTQSSRYLVKRTGEKVFLECVQDMDHENMFWYRQDPGLGLRLIYFSYDVKMKEKGDIPEGYSVSREKKERFSLILESASTNQTSMYLCASSSPSQGTYEQYFGPGTRLTVT.

Remarks on this clonotype: A clone one base away is much larger, so this may be a read error. The chain is built from TRBV5-1 and TRBJ2-1; D is possibly TRBD1 (6 bases). Trimming took 4 bases from V and 4 from J, leaving 12 bases between them. The germline V gene encodes CDR1 SGHRS and CDR2 YFSETQ. There are 14 residues in the CDR3. The CDR3 loop is CASSSGGLYNEQFF. The CDR3 nucleotides are TGCGCCAGCAGCAGTGGGGGCCTATACAATGAGCAGTTCTTC.

In its sample, this clonotype was seen many times. The V call is TRBV29-1, the J call TRBJ2-1; 10 bases line up with TRBD1. Germline V gives CDR1 SQVTM, CDR2 ANQGSEA. V gave up 0 bases and J gave up 9 bases; unmatched junction bases: 5. The CDR3 length is 14 residues. The CDR3 protein is CSVEEGQGWGEQFF. DNA for the CDR3: TGCAGCGTTGAAGAGGGACAGGGGTGGGGTGAGCAGTTCTTC.

A word on this clonotype: The junction does not match germline at one end; this may be a read error. The gene calls are TRBV9 and TRBJ1-5, with 12 bases matching TRBD1. In germline, CDR1 is SGDLS, CDR2 YYNGEE. The CDR3 sequence is 15 residues long. For the CDR3, the DNA is TGTGCCAGCAGCGCGGGACAGGGGGCTGGCCAGCCCCAGCATTTC. This translates into CASSAGQGAGQPQHF.

This clonotype was found a few times. V usage is TRBV5-1 and J usage is TRBJ1-2, with 11 bases matching TRBD1. V dropped 0 bases and J dropped 4; count of bases not matched to a gene: 2. This CDR3 region has 15 residues. CDR1 is SGHRS, CDR2 YFSETQ, per germline. The chain's CDR3 is CASSLAGQGAYGYTF. The CDR3 DNA reads as TGCGCCAGCAGCTTGGCCGGACAGGGGGCCTATGGCTACACCTTC.

The chain carries TRBV4-2 and TRBJ1-4; 10 bases fit TRBD1. The V and J ends lost 4 bases and 8 bases, in that order; junction bases with no gene match: 7. Germline V gene sequence: CDR1 LGHNA, CDR2 YNFKEQ. The CDR3 length is 15 residues. The chain's CDR3 is CASSRRDRGGEKLFF. For the CDR3, the DNA is TGTGCCAGCAGCCGCCGGGACAGGGGAGGCGAAAAACTGTTTTTT.

This clonotype occurred a few times. The genes are TRBV20-1 and TRBJ2-5; 10 bases match TRBD2. Germline V lookup: CDR1 DFQATT, CDR2 SNEGSKA (reference sequence). Trimming cost V 3 bases and J 5 bases; bases outside gene matches: 12. The CDR3 is 16 residues long. This CDR3 reads CSARDLRTSGGETQYF. For the CDR3, the DNA is TGCAGTGCTAGGGACCTACGGACTAGCGGAGGGGAGACCCAGTACTTC.

In its sample, this clonotype was seen many times. The V call is TRBV12-3 or TRBV12-4, the J call TRBJ2-2; D gene ambiguous. The CDR3 is made up of 13 amino acids. The germline V and J ends were trimmed by 2 bases and 4 bases, with 5 bases remaining between them. CDR3 in DNA: TGTGCCAGCAGTTTATGGGGCACCGGGGAGCTGTTTTTT. Amino acids: CASSLWGTGELFF.

This clonotype was recorded at least ten times. The V and J genes are TRBV6-2 or TRBV6-3 and TRBJ1-6; D perhaps matches TRBD1 (5 bases). The CDR3 spans 15 residues. Germline lookup yields CDR1 MNHEY and CDR2 SVGEGT. The V end lost 3 bases, the J end lost 10 bases, and 16 bases lay between the germline ends. In nucleotides, the CDR3 is TGTGCCAGCAGTTATACTCAGGGTGGCGGATCACCCCTCCACTTT. Translating gives CASSYTQGGGSPLHF.

The chain carries TRBV9 and TRBJ2-7; TRBD2 agrees at 9 bases. The junction had 12 bases not matched to a gene; V was cut back by 0 bases and J by 5 bases. The CDR3 loop spans 17 amino acids. Germline V CDR1 and CDR2: SGDLS, YYNGEE. CDR3 sequence (DNA): TGTGCCAGCAGCGTAGTTCCTAGCGGGATTCAATCCCACGAGCAGTACTTC. Translating it yields CASSVVPSGIQSHEQYF.

CDR3 protein: CASSSAPIAGGPRNEQFF. CDR3 DNA: TGTGCCAGCAGCTCTGCCCCAATAGCGGGAGGGCCTCGCAATGAGCAGTTCTTC. This rearrangement joins TRBV11-1 to TRBJ2-1; 11 bases map to TRBD2. The CDR3 contains 18 residues. J was trimmed by 6 bases and V by 4 bases; bases with no gene match: 14. Germline V gene data show CDR1 as SGHAT and CDR2 as FQDESV (reference sequence).

V gene TRBV14 combines with J gene TRBJ2-1; no clear D. The CDR3 loop spans 13 amino acids. V gave up 1 base and J gave up 7 bases, with 8 bases separating them. CDR1 SGHDN and CDR2 FVKESK come from the germline V gene. The CDR3 here is CASSQGNRNEQFF. The CDR3 DNA follows: TGTGCCAGCAGCCAAGGAAACCGTAATGAGCAGTTCTTC.

The V call is TRBV5-6, the J call TRBJ2-5; no firm D call. Deletions cut 7 bases from V and 5 bases from J, with 15 bases between. Germline V gene sequence: CDR1 SGHDT, CDR2 YYEEEE. The CDR3 is 13 residues long. The DNA for the CDR3 is TGTGCCAGCGGCCTTGGGTCGCTGGAGACCCAGTACTTC. It yields the protein CASGLGSLETQYF.

V gene TRBV7-8 combines with J gene TRBJ2-7; D is unclear. The V gene lost 3 bases and the J gene lost 3 bases, with 6 bases spanning the gap. The CDR3 has 12 amino acids. Germline-derived CDR1 and CDR2 are SGHVS and FQNEAQ. CDR3 DNA sequence: TGTGCCAGCAGCTTCGGGTTCTACGAGCAGTACTTC. Translation: CASSFGFYEQYF.

This rearrangement joins TRBV9 to TRBJ2-5; D possibly corresponds to TRBD2 (5 bases). Germline V gene lookup returns CDR1 SGDLS and CDR2 YYNGEE. The CDR3 is made up of 13 amino acids. V was trimmed by 0 bases and J by 7 bases, leaving 10 bases between them. The CDR3 here is CASSVETSGTQYF. The CDR3 DNA sequence: TGTGCCAGCAGCGTAGAAACTAGTGGGACCCAGTACTTC.

In its sample, this clonotype was seen a few times. The genes are TRBV5-1 and TRBJ1-5; TRBD1 is a possible D gene (6 bases). The V end lost 2 bases, the J end lost 0 bases, and 9 bases lay between the germline ends. The CDR3 is made up of 15 amino acids. CDR1 SGHRS and CDR2 YFSETQ come from the germline V gene. CDR3 in amino acids: CASSFGTNSNQPQHF. CDR3 in DNA: TGCGCCAGCAGCTTCGGGACAAATAGCAATCAGCCCCAGCATTTT.

This clonotype was found a few times. This rearrangement joins TRBV2 to TRBJ1-1; unclear D gene. The CDR3 runs to 14 residues. V gave up 6 bases and J gave up 0 bases, with 11 bases separating them. Germline V gives CDR1 SNHLY, CDR2 FYNNEI. The CDR3 DNA sequence: TGTGCCAGCAGGCGGCAGGCCGTGAACACTGAAGCTTTCTTT. This sequence encodes CASRRQAVNTEAFF.

This clonotype was detected a few times. V usage is TRBV7-2 and J usage is TRBJ1-4, with a possible D match to TRBD1 (6 bases). CDR1 is SGHTA and CDR2 is FQGNSA in the germline V gene. Trimming removed 5 bases from V and 7 bases from J, with 11 bases in between. CDR3 size: 13 residues. CDR3 sequence (DNA): TGTGCCAGCAGCCGGACAGCAACTGAAAAACTGTTTTTT. This codes for CASSRTATEKLFF.

The sample holds many counts of this clonotype. The V and J genes are TRBV20-1 and TRBJ1-1, with TRBD1 as a possible D gene (6 bases). Germline CDR1 reads DFQATT; CDR2 reads SNEGSKA (reference sequence). This CDR3 is 15 amino acids long. Trimming cost V 3 bases and J 0 bases, with 14 bases left between them. The DNA of the CDR3 is TGCAGTGCTAGCGCAGGGGACTCCATGAACACTGAAGCTTTCTTT. Its protein is CSASAGDSMNTEAFF.

The V call is TRBV7-2, the J call TRBJ2-7, with TRBD2 matching over 7 bases. V shed 1 base and J 0 bases; nucleotides not matched to a gene: 3. The CDR3 is made up of 15 amino acids. The germline V gene encodes CDR1 SGHTA and CDR2 FQGNSA. The CDR3 region is CASSLEAGDSYEQYF. Written as DNA, the CDR3 is TGTGCCAGCAGCTTAGAGGCGGGGGACTCCTACGAGCAGTACTTC.

The chain joins TRBV7-2 to TRBJ1-6; a possible D gene is TRBD1 (6 bases). CDR1 and CDR2 from the germline V gene are SGHTA and FQGNSA. The CDR3 spans 16 residues. V shed 0 bases and J shed 9 bases, with 15 bases lying between them. CDR3 coding DNA: TGTGCCAGCAGCTTAGCGGGGGGGCAGGGTGGTTCACCCCTCCACTTT. The encoded protein is CASSLAGGQGGSPLHF. Full variable domain (outside the CDR3, taken from reference TRBV7-2 and TRBJ1-6): GAGVSQSPSNKVTEKGKDVELRCDPISGHTALYWYRQSLGQGLEFLIYFQGNSAPDKSGLPSDRFSAERTGGSVSTLTIQRTQQEDSAVYLCASSLAGGQGGSPLHFGNGTRLTVT.

This clonotype turned up a few times. The chain is built from TRBV11-1 and TRBJ1-2, with D possibly being TRBD1 (5 bases). Germline CDR1 SGHAT, CDR2 FQDESV (reference sequence). This CDR3 is built from 19 residues. Trimming took off 4 bases at V and 1 base at J, with 25 bases between the two ends. CDR3 in DNA: TGTGCCAGCAGCTCGAGGGTGACCGGGACGGCGAAGGATAACTATGGCTACACCTTC. It translates to CASSSRVTGTAKDNYGYTF.

This clonotype was counted only a few times. The J gene is TRBJ2-5, the V gene TRBV27, with no clear D. Germline assignment: CDR1 MNHEY and CDR2 SMNVEV (reference sequence). The CDR3 runs 15 residues. Trimming took off 9 bases at V and 5 bases at J, with 22 bases between the two ends. The CDR3 loop reads CASSRTLAVIETQYF. The CDR3 DNA reads as TGTGCCAGTAGCCGAACCCTTGCGGTTATCGAGACCCAGTACTTC.